These 3 T cell receptor beta chains came from one sample sequenced in a study of blood T cell repertoires in COVID-19. The protocol was immunoSEQ multiplex PCR, while the TCRdb copy is restricted to in-frame clones and leaves out a portion. The sample carries approximately 250,000 clones, 70% to 90% recorded once. Sequencing was carried out using PBMCs or T cells enriched from blood (not recorded which). The receptors derive from a woman under 40 with acute COVID-19.

This chain uses TRBV20-1 with TRBJ1-6; no firm D call. There are 14 residues in the CDR3. The germline V gene has CDR1 DFQATT and CDR2 SNEGSKA (reference sequence). Deletions cut 3 bases from V and 4 bases from J, with 10 bases between. The CDR3, as DNA: TGCAGTGCTAGTGTGGCAGATTATAATTCACCCCTCCACTTT. It yields the protein CSASVADYNSPLHF.

The J gene is TRBJ2-3, the V gene TRBV28; 8 positions agree with TRBD2. Germline CDR1 reads MDHEN; CDR2 reads SYDVKM. This CDR3 has 13 residues. J gave up 6 bases and V 7 bases, and 6 bases lay outside the gene matches. DNA of the CDR3: TGTGCCAGCATGGTAGCGGGAACCGATACGCAGTATTTT. Encoded protein: CASMVAGTDTQYF.

This sequence joins TRBV9 and TRBJ1-2, with D tentatively TRBD1 (6 bases). V dropped 4 bases and J dropped 6 bases, with 13 bases sitting between them. The germline V gene encodes CDR1 SGDLS and CDR2 YYNGEE. The CDR3 extends over 13 amino acids. The CDR3 sequence is CASSFSGEDGYTF. CDR3 bases: TGTGCCAGCAGCTTCTCAGGGGAAGATGGCTACACCTTC.